This T cell receptor beta chain was obtained from a study of T cells in Graves' hyperthyroidism and ophthalmopathy. Points from the study as a whole: Blood shared most expanded thyroid clonotypes above 0.001.

Amplification of TCR beta CDR3 regions used RNA as the template. Carried out on the TCR CDR3, a first-round RT-PCR used the HTBI primer set. MiXCR, applied by TCRdb to the multiplex PCR reads, yields one record per CDR3 protein. Here the sample spans some 180,000 distinct CDR3 sequences, less than 20% being singletons. This clonotype was seen many times. Its antigen is undetermined. Germline V lookup: CDR1 MNHNS, CDR2 SASEGT. V lost 5 bases to trimming and J lost 5 bases; unmatched junction nucleotides: 7. The CDR3 runs 15 residues. The chain employs TRBV6-1 and TRBJ2-1; 9 positions match TRBD2. The TCR comes from a woman aged 45-65 years with Graves' hyperthyroidism. Sequences were obtained from blood. CDR3 loop: CASSPLREGHNEQFF. The CDR3 nucleotides are TGTGCCAGCAGTCCCCTGCGGGAGGGCCACAATGAGCAGTTCTTC.